These 3 T cell receptor beta chains were sequenced from one sample in a study of OX40 agonist ivuxolimab in advanced cancers. Sequencing was performed with immunoSEQ multiplex PCR; in TCRdb, only in-frame clones are kept and a portion is missing. The sample carries over 55,000 clones, around 93% recorded once. This material consisted of CD4+ or CD8+ T cells sorted from blood, taken in a trial of the OX40 agonist ivuxolimab. The receptors here all came from an adult with an advanced solid tumor such as melanoma, head and neck, liver or kidney cancer.

J is TRBJ2-1 and V is TRBV7-3; 8 nucleotides line up with TRBD2. The V gene's germline CDR1 is SGHTA and CDR2 FQGTGA. There are 15 residues in the CDR3. V lost 5 bases to trimming and J lost 5 bases; unmatched junction nucleotides: 8. CDR3 DNA: TGTGCCAGCAGCCTCCTAGCGGGCTATGACAATGAGCAGTTCTTC. As protein: CASSLLAGYDNEQFF.

The chain combines TRBV28 with TRBJ1-5; 7 bases match TRBD1. This CDR3 is 19 amino acids long. Germline V gene lookup returns CDR1 MDHEN and CDR2 SYDVKM. V lost 2 bases and J lost 0; bases outside the gene matches: 13. The chain's CDR3 is CASSLGQALTVYSNQPQHF. The CDR3 DNA follows: TGTGCCAGCAGTTTAGGACAGGCCCTGACAGTTTATAGCAATCAGCCCCAGCATTTT.

The chain couples TRBV5-4 to TRBJ2-7; D gene ambiguous. Germline values: CDR1 SGHNT, CDR2 YYREEE (reference sequence). The CDR3 totals 13 residues. V dropped 4 bases and J dropped 2 bases, with 10 bases sitting between them. The CDR3 DNA is TGTGCCAGCAGCCCTTCGGTTACCTACGAGCAGTACTTC. Protein product: CASSPSVTYEQYF.